A single sample gave rise to the 16 T cell receptor beta chains below, sequenced in a study of T cells in Graves' hyperthyroidism and ophthalmopathy. The investigators amplified TCR beta CDR3 regions from RNA transcripts. In the first-round RT-PCR of the TCR CDR3, the HTBI primer set was used. Via MiXCR, TCRdb re-called the multiplex PCR reads, giving one row per CDR3 protein. The data contain approximately 870,000 distinct CDR3 sequences, approximately 40% of them singletons. Sequenced material: blood. The receptors were gathered from a man between 18 and 35 years old with Graves' hyperthyroidism.

About this clonotype itself: One base away lies a much larger clone, so this may be a sequencing read error. The rearrangement joins TRBV2 to TRBJ1-1; D not certain. CDR3 size: 12 residues. Trimming removed 2 bases from V and 5 bases from J, with 6 bases in between. The germline CDR1 and CDR2 sequences are SNHLY and FYNNEI. The CDR3 nucleotides are TGTGCCAGCAGTGAATGGCTTACTGAAGCTTTCTTT. It encodes CASSEWLTEAFF.

This clonotype was found many times. This sequence joins TRBV7-8 and TRBJ2-5; 9 positions agree with TRBD1. Germline assignment: CDR1 SGHVS and CDR2 FQNEAQ. CDR3 length: 14 amino acids. Trimming cost V 6 bases and J 2 bases; bases outside gene matches: 4. CDR3 sequence reads: CASSTTGGQETQYF. In DNA, the CDR3 is TGTGCCAGCAGTACGACAGGGGGGCAAGAGACCCAGTACTTC.

The rearrangement joins TRBV9 to TRBJ2-6; D unclear. The CDR3 contains 16 residues. Germline assignment: CDR1 SGDLS and CDR2 YYNGEE. The CDR3 DNA sequence: TGTGCTAGAAATAGGGATCACTATTCTGGGGCCAACGTCCTGACTTTC. Its protein is CARNRDHYSGANVLTF.

The chain joins TRBV10-3 to TRBJ1-2, with D uncertain. Germline CDR1 ENHRY, CDR2 SYGVKD. Trimming cost V 0 bases and J 3 bases, with 8 bases left between them. The CDR3 is 14 amino acids. CDR3 in amino acids: CAISESSGYYGYTF. Here the CDR3 DNA reads TGTGCCATCAGTGAGTCATCGGGGTACTATGGCTACACCTTC.

This clonotype was counted many times. The chain has TRBV7-9 and TRBJ1-2; perhaps TRBD1 as D (5 bases). CDR1 and CDR2 (germline): SEHNR, FQNEAQ (reference sequence). This CDR3 is built from 12 residues. V shed 6 bases and J shed 3 bases, with 8 bases lying between them. The DNA for the CDR3 is TGTGCCAGCAGTCGAGGGGACTATGGCTACACCTTC. Amino acid sequence: CASSRGDYGYTF.

This clonotype was counted at least ten times. The V call is TRBV29-1, the J call TRBJ1-5; 8 bases fit TRBD1. The CDR3 is 12 residues long. V shed 5 bases, J shed 5 bases, and the junction held 2 bases outside the gene matches. The germline V gene has CDR1 SQVTM and CDR2 ANQGSEA. The CDR3 coding sequence is TGCAGCGTTTTGGACAGGGATCAGCCCCAGCATTTT. Its protein product is CSVLDRDQPQHF.

The chain joins TRBV7-2 to TRBJ1-1; 10 bases fit TRBD1. There are 15 residues in the CDR3. Germline values: CDR1 SGHTA, CDR2 FQGNSA. V was pared by 1 base and J by 7 bases, with 6 bases of the junction left unmatched. DNA of the CDR3: TGTGCCAGCAGCTTAGAGGGGACAGGGGTAGATGAAGCTTTCTTT. Its protein product is CASSLEGTGVDEAFF. The full variable domain, in which reference TRBV7-2 and TRBJ1-1 provide the parts outside the CDR3, is GAGVSQSPSNKVTEKGKDVELRCDPISGHTALYWYRQSLGQGLEFLIYFQGNSAPDKSGLPSDRFSAERTGGSVSTLTIQRTQQEDSAVYLCASSLEGTGVDEAFFGQGTRLTVV.

The J gene is TRBJ2-6, the V gene TRBV10-2, with 7 bases lining up with TRBD2. The CDR3 has 18 amino acids. Germline values: CDR1 WSHSY, CDR2 SAAADI. The V segment lost 0 bases and the J segment 0 bases; nucleotides outside the gene matches: 5. For the CDR3, the DNA is TGCGCCAGCAGTGAGTCGGGCGGGAGCCCCTCTGGGGCCAACGTCCTGACTTTC. Residues: CASSESGGSPSGANVLTF.

This chain joins TRBV5-1 and TRBJ2-7; D perhaps matches TRBD2 (6 bases). Germline V CDR1 and CDR2: SGHRS, YFSETQ. Trimming removed 0 bases from V and 5 bases from J, with 12 bases in between. The CDR3 covers 14 residues. CDR3 amino acids: CASSLAGLRDEQYF. CDR3 nucleotides: TGCGCCAGCAGCTTGGCAGGACTAAGGGACGAGCAGTACTTC.

This chain joins TRBV29-1 and TRBJ1-1; D possibly corresponds to TRBD1 (6 bases). Trimming took off 8 bases at V and 0 bases at J, with 13 bases between the two ends. CDR1 is SQVTM and CDR2 is ANQGSEA in the germline V gene. The CDR3 loop spans 13 amino acids. The CDR3 here is CSLRQEMNTEAFF. CDR3 DNA sequence: TGCAGCCTTAGACAGGAGATGAACACTGAAGCTTTCTTT. Using reference TRBV29-1 and TRBJ1-1 for the parts outside the CDR3, the full variable domain is SAVISQKPSRDICQRGTSLTIQCQVDSQVTMMFWYRQQPGQSLTLIATANQGSEATYESGFVIDKFPISRPNLTFSTLTVSNMSPEDSSIYLCSLRQEMNTEAFFGQGTRLTVV.

The rearrangement joins TRBV19 to TRBJ2-2; 11 bases align to TRBD2. Looked up from germline, CDR1 is LNHDA and CDR2 is SQIVND (reference sequence). The CDR3 extends over 16 amino acids. Germline trimming cut 1 base from V and 6 bases from J; bases unmatched to any gene: 4. The CDR3 coding sequence is TGTGCCAGTAGTATAGTTGGGACTAGCGGACCCGGGGAGCTGTTTTTT. Residues: CASSIVGTSGPGELFF.

This clonotype has a count of ten or more. The V and J genes are TRBV29-1 and TRBJ1-1; D is uncertain. The CDR3 has 13 amino acids. Germline V gene sequence: CDR1 SQVTM, CDR2 ANQGSEA. Deletions cut 4 bases from V and 2 bases from J, with 11 bases between. CDR3 loop: CSVGQARNTEAFF. CDR3 in DNA: TGCAGCGTTGGGCAGGCCAGAAACACTGAAGCTTTCTTT.

For this clonotype: This CDR3 is missing its conserved last phenylalanine or tryptophan, likely due to a read error. The CDR3 DNA is TGTGCCAGCAGCCCAGACAGGGGGCGAGGCACTGAAGCTTTCCTT. It specifies CASSPDRGRGTEAFL. This chain connects TRBV7-2 to TRBJ1-1, with 10 bases matching TRBD1. After removal of 5 bases from V and 4 bases from J, the junction contained 7 bases not matched to a gene. The CDR3 totals 15 residues. Germline CDR1 is SGHTA and CDR2 is FQGNSA.

This clonotype came up many times. The gene calls are TRBV29-1 and TRBJ2-2; either TRBD1 or TRBD2 may fit D (6 bases each). The V end was cut by 7 bases, the J end by 3 bases, with 18 bases between. The CDR3 is 15 amino acids. Germline assignment: CDR1 SQVTM and CDR2 ANQGSEA. The CDR3 coding sequence is TGCAGCGCCATTGGAGGGGGATGGGACACCGGGGAGCTGTTTTTT. Its translation: CSAIGGGWDTGELFF.

This clonotype was picked up many times. An end of the junction does not agree with germline; a read error may underlie this. V and J are TRBV9 and TRBJ2-6; a possible D gene is TRBD2 (5 bases). CDR3 size: 16 residues. Looked up from germline, CDR1 is SGDLS and CDR2 is YYNGEE. The chain's CDR3 is CASSQDRGSGANVLTF. The CDR3 DNA sequence: TGCGCCAGCAGCCAAGATCGAGGGTCCGGGGCCAACGTCCTGACTTTC. Drawing the rest from reference TRBV9 and TRBJ2-6, the complete variable domain is DSGVTQTPKHLITATGQRVTLRCSPRSGDLSVYWYQQSLDQGLQFLIQYYNGEERAKGNILERFSAQQFPDLHSELNLSSLELGDSALYFCASSQDRGSGANVLTFGAGSRLTVL.

The sample holds a few counts of this clonotype. This chain uses TRBV6-6 with TRBJ1-4; 7 nucleotides agree with TRBD1. CDR3 size: 15 residues. CDR1 is MNHNY, CDR2 SVGAGI, per germline (reference sequence). The ends lost 0 bases at V and 3 bases at J; junction bases unmatched: 1. CDR3 DNA sequence: TGTGCCAGCAGTTACTCGACAGGGTCTAATGAAAAACTGTTTTTT. It yields the protein CASSYSTGSNEKLFF.